Each of the 21 T cell receptor beta chains below was sequenced from the same sample in a study of somatic mutations in cytotoxic T cells in rheumatoid arthritis. TCRdb keeps only in-frame clones here, not all; method: immunoSEQ multiplex PCR. The repertoire has some 20,000 clones, over 80% of them found once; the top ten carry approximately 15%. Sequencing used CD8+ T cells sorted from blood. The source of these receptors is an adult with rheumatoid arthritis.

The chain recombines TRBV27 with TRBJ1-2; TRBD1 matches at 8 bases. CDR1 is MNHEY and CDR2 is SMNVEV in the germline V gene (reference sequence). The CDR3 totals 17 residues. V shed 6 bases, J shed 0 bases, and the junction held 12 bases outside the gene matches. CDR3 sequence reads: CASRTTGAGYPNYGYTF. CDR3 coding DNA: TGTGCCAGCAGAACGACAGGGGCGGGCTACCCTAACTATGGCTACACCTTC.

This clone was counted a few times. The CDR3 bases are TGTGCCAGCAGTCCTTCCCCCGGAAGGGCCACTGAAGCTTTCTTT. Its translation is CASSPSPGRATEAFF. V gene TRBV6-4 combines with J gene TRBJ1-1; D remains unclear. The V gene's germline CDR1 is MRHNA and CDR2 SNTAGT. The CDR3 has 15 amino acids. The V end was cut by 5 bases, the J end by 4 bases, with 17 bases between.

The gene calls are TRBV9 and TRBJ1-1; TRBD1 aligns across 7 bases. Germline values: CDR1 SGDLS, CDR2 YYNGEE. Germline trimming cut 0 bases from V and 4 bases from J; bases unmatched to any gene: 0. The length of the CDR3 is 13 residues. The CDR3 region is CASSVGQGTEAFF. CDR3 nucleotides: TGTGCCAGCAGCGTAGGACAGGGCACTGAAGCTTTCTTT.

Only one count was recorded for this clone. V gene TRBV7-6 combines with J gene TRBJ2-7; 7 bases agree with TRBD1. The junction had 7 bases not matched to a gene; V was cut back by 5 bases and J by 3 bases. The CDR3 extends over 14 amino acids. Germline assignment: CDR1 SGHVS and CDR2 FNYEAQ. CDR3 bases: TGTGCCAGCAGCCAGCGGACAGGCCGCTACGAGCAGTACTTC. This sequence encodes CASSQRTGRYEQYF.

V and J are TRBV5-4 and TRBJ1-3; 9 bases align to TRBD1. The length of the CDR3 is 16 residues. Germline CDR1 reads SGHNT; CDR2 reads YYREEE (reference sequence). With 2 bases clipped from V and 4 bases from J, the junction kept 7 bases outside the gene matches. DNA for the CDR3: TGTGCCAGCAGCTTCACACAGGGGGCGGACGGAAACACCATATATTTT. It translates to CASSFTQGADGNTIYF. Full variable domain (remainder filled in from reference TRBV5-4 and TRBJ1-3): ETGVTQSPTHLIKTRGQQVTLRCSSQSGHNTVSWYQQALGQGPQFIFQYYREEENGRGNFPPRFSGLQFPNYSSELNVNALELDDSALYLCASSFTQGADGNTIYFGEGSWLTVV.

The genes are TRBV19 and TRBJ1-2; tentatively, D is TRBD1 (6 bases). This CDR3 region has 14 residues. CDR1 is LNHDA and CDR2 is SQIVND in the germline V gene (reference sequence). The ends were cut back, 2 bases at V and 4 bases at J, with 11 bases in the middle. The CDR3 sequence is CASSIPTGSYGYTF. CDR3 nucleotides: TGTGCCAGTAGTATACCGACAGGCAGCTATGGCTACACCTTC.

CDR3 in DNA: TGTGCCAGCACCAGTGGGGGAAAACTGTTTTTT. Translation: CASTSGGKLFF. This chain joins TRBV2 and TRBJ1-4, with D possibly TRBD1 on 5 matching bases. CDR1 is SNHLY and CDR2 is FYNNEI in the germline V gene. The V end was cut by 7 bases, the J end by 10 bases, with 10 bases between. The CDR3 spans 11 residues.

The genes are TRBV7-9 and TRBJ1-2; D is unclear. This CDR3 has 12 amino acids. From germline, CDR1 is SEHNR and CDR2 FQNEAQ (reference sequence). Trimming removed 5 bases from V and 8 bases from J, with 12 bases in between. CDR3 loop: CASSEAGQGYTF. The CDR3 region has the DNA TGTGCCAGCAGCGAGGCAGGTCAAGGCTACACCTTC.

The V call is TRBV6-1, the J call TRBJ1-2; D unclear. The germline CDR1 and CDR2 sequences are MNHNS and SASEGT. Trimming removed 6 bases at V and 8 bases at J, with 13 bases between. The CDR3 extends over 12 amino acids. This chain's CDR3 is CASRRPGEGYTF. The DNA for the CDR3 is TGTGCCAGCAGACGACCGGGCGAAGGCTACACCTTC.

The V and J genes are TRBV10-3 and TRBJ2-3; D is perhaps TRBD2 (6 bases). The CDR3 extends over 16 amino acids. Trimming took 0 bases from V and 2 from J, leaving 12 bases between them. Germline-derived CDR1 and CDR2 are ENHRY and SYGVKD. CDR3 sequence (DNA): TGTGCCATCAGTGAGTCAGCGCGGGGACTCACAGATACGCAGTATTTT. This codes for CAISESARGLTDTQYF.

The DNA of the CDR3 is TGTGCCAGCAGTCCGCCGACAGGGGGTGACCCAGATACGCAGTATTTT. Translation gives CASSPPTGGDPDTQYF. The genes are TRBV28 and TRBJ2-3, with TRBD1 matching 9 bases. Losses at the gene ends were 5 bases for V and 4 bases for J; bases not matched to a gene: 10. CDR3 size: 16 residues. Germline CDR1 reads MDHEN; CDR2 reads SYDVKM.

The chain links TRBV9 to TRBJ2-3; 7 positions match TRBD2. The CDR3 consists of 16 residues. J gave up 5 bases and V 3 bases, and 12 bases lay outside the gene matches. Germline CDR1 SGDLS, CDR2 YYNGEE. CDR3 in DNA: TGTGCCAGCAGCGCTGCTAGCGGTGCCTCGGGAGATACGCAGTATTTT. This sequence encodes CASSAASGASGDTQYF.

V is TRBV7-9 and J is TRBJ2-1, with TRBD2 matching 11 bases. Trimming removed 0 bases from V and 4 bases from J; junction bases left unmatched: 5. CDR1 and CDR2 (germline): SEHNR, FQNEAQ (reference sequence). The CDR3 has 17 residues. The CDR3 reads CASSLAGGTSGYNEQFF. CDR3 nucleotides: TGTGCCAGCAGCTTAGCGGGAGGGACTAGCGGTTACAATGAGCAGTTCTTC. Full variable domain (missing parts from reference TRBV7-9 and TRBJ2-1): DTGVSQNPRHKITKRGQNVTFRCDPISEHNRLYWYRQTLGQGPEFLTYFQNEAQLEKSRLLSDRFSAERPKGSFSTLEIQRTEQGDSAMYLCASSLAGGTSGYNEQFFGPGTRLTVL.

The chain carries TRBV6-5 and TRBJ2-3; 9 bases are shared with TRBD2. This CDR3 is 15 amino acids long. Per germline, CDR1 MNHEY and CDR2 SVGAGI. V lost 7 bases, J lost 5 bases, and 10 bases stayed unmatched. CDR3: CASMSLRGGKDTQYF. The CDR3 nucleotides are TGTGCCAGCATGAGTTTGCGGGGGGGCAAAGATACGCAGTATTTT.

This chain connects TRBV13 to TRBJ2-5; TRBD2 matches 11 bases. V lost 0 bases, J lost 5 bases, and 5 bases stayed unmatched. CDR1 is PRHDT and CDR2 is FYEKMQ in the germline V gene (reference sequence). The CDR3 spans 16 residues. The CDR3 sequence is CASSLGLAGAGETQYF. CDR3 nucleotide sequence: TGTGCCAGCAGCTTAGGACTAGCGGGGGCCGGGGAGACCCAGTACTTC.

This rearrangement joins TRBV7-9 to TRBJ1-4; D perhaps matches TRBD1 (5 bases). The CDR3 totals 16 residues. In germline, CDR1 is SEHNR, CDR2 FQNEAQ (reference sequence). The V and J ends lost 3 bases and 6 bases respectively, with 17 bases between them. This chain's CDR3 is CASSFARGIHDEKLFF. The CDR3 nucleotides read TGTGCCAGCAGCTTCGCACGGGGGATTCACGATGAAAAACTGTTTTTT.

V gene TRBV2 combines with J gene TRBJ1-6; no definite D call. The CDR3 is made up of 14 amino acids. The germline V and J ends were trimmed by 1 base and 2 bases, with 3 bases remaining between them. Germline V CDR1 and CDR2: SNHLY, FYNNEI. The CDR3 region is CASSEGTYNSPLHF. CDR3 nucleotides: TGTGCCAGCAGTGAAGGGACCTATAATTCACCCCTCCACTTT. The full variable domain, completed using reference TRBV2 and TRBJ1-6, is EPEVTQTPSHQVTQMGQEVILRCVPISNHLYFYWYRQILGQKVEFLVSFYNNEISEKSEIFDDQFSVERPDGSNFTLKIRSTKLEDSAMYFCASSEGTYNSPLHFGNGTRLTVT.

The chain joins TRBV9 to TRBJ2-3; D not resolved. The CDR3 consists of 14 residues. Germline CDR1 SGDLS, CDR2 YYNGEE. V shed 3 bases and J shed 4 bases, with 12 bases lying between them. The CDR3 DNA sequence: TGTGCCAGCAGCGGCTGGGCAGACGCAGATACGCAGTATTTT. Translation gives CASSGWADADTQYF.

The chain has TRBV10-3 and TRBJ2-3, with 9 bases fitting TRBD2. V lost 6 bases, J lost 0 bases, and 7 bases stayed unmatched. CDR3 length: 16 amino acids. Germline CDR1 ENHRY, CDR2 SYGVKD. The CDR3 DNA sequence: TGTGCCATCAGGGGCTGGACTAGCGATAGCACAGATACGCAGTATTTT. As protein: CAIRGWTSDSTDTQYF.

This rearrangement joins TRBV7-8 to TRBJ1-2; no clear D gene. CDR3 length: 12 amino acids. Trimming took 5 bases from V and 4 from J, leaving 8 bases between them. CDR1 and CDR2 (germline): SGHVS, FQNEAQ. CDR3 in DNA: TGTGCCAGCAGCCCAGGTGTCTATGGCTACACCTTC. Residues: CASSPGVYGYTF. Using reference TRBV7-8 and TRBJ1-2 for the parts outside the CDR3, the full variable domain is GAGVSQSPRYKVAKRGQDVALRCDPISGHVSLFWYQQALGQGPEFLTYFQNEAQLDKSGLPSDRFFAERPEGSVSTLKIQRTQQEDSAVYLCASSPGVYGYTFGSGTRLTVV.

This chain links TRBV28 with TRBJ2-1, with D uncertain. CDR1 and CDR2 (germline): MDHEN, SYDVKM. Trimming removed 7 bases at V and 3 bases at J, with 10 bases between. The CDR3 loop spans 13 amino acids. The CDR3: CASISANYNEQFF. Written as DNA, the CDR3 is TGTGCCAGCATCTCTGCCAACTACAATGAGCAGTTCTTC.